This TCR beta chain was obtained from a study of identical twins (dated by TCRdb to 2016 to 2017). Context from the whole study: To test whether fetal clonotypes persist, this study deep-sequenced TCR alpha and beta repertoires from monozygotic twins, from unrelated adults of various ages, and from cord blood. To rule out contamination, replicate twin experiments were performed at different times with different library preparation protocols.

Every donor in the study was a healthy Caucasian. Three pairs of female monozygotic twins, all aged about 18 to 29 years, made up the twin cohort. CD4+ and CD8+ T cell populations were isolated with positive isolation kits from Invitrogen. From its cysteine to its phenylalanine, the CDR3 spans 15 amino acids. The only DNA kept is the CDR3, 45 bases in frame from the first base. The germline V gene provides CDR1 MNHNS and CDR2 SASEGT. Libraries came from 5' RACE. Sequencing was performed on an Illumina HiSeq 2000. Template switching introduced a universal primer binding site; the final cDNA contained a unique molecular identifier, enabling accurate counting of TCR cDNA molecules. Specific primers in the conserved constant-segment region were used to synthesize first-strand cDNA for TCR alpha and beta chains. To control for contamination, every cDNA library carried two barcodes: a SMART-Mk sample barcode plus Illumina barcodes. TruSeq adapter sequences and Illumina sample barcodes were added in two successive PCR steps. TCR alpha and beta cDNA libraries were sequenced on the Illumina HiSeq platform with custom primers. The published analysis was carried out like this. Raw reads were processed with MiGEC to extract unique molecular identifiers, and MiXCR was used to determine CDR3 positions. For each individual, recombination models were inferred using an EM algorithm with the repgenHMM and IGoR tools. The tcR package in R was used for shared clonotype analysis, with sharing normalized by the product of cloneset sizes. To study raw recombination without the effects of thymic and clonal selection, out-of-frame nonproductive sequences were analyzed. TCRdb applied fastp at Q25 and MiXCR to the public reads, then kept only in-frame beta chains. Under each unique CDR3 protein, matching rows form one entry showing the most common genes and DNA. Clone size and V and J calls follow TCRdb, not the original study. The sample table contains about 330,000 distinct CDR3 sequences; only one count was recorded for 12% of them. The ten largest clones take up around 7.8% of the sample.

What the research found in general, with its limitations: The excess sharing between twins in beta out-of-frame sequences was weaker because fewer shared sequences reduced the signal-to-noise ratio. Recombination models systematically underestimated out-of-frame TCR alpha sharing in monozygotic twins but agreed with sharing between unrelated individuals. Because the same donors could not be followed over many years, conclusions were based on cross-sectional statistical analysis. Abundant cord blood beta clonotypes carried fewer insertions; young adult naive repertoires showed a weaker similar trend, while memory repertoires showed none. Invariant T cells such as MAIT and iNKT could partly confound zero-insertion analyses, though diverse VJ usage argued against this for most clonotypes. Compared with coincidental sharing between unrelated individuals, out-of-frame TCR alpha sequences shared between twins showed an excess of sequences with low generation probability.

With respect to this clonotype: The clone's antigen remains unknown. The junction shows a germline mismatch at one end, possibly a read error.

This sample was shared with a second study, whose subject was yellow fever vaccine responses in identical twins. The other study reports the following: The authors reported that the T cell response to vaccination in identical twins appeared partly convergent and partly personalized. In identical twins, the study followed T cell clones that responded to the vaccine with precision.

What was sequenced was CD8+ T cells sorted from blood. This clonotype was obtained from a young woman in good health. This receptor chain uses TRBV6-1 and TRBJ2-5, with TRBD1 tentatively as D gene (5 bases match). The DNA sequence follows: TGTGCCAGCAGGGAAGATGGGCAGGGATATGAGACCCAGTACTTC. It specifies CASREDGQGYETQYF.